This T cell receptor (beta chain) was sequenced for a study of blood T cell repertoires in COVID-19. V was clipped by 3 bases and J by 5 bases, with 17 bases between them. This CDR3 spans 15 amino acids. The germline gives CDR1 SGHRS, CDR2 YFSETQ. How the authors handled the data: By means of reference gene primer amplification, nucleated cell counts were estimated. TCRdb keeps only in-frame clones here, not all; method: immunoSEQ multiplex PCR. That table gives V, J and clone size, and the DNA gave D and trimming. The sample shows approximately 120,000 clones, 90% to 95% of them seen only once. This sequence joins TRBV5-1 and TRBJ1-1; D is unresolved. Sequencing was performed on peripheral blood. The receptor's source is a man over 45 with COVID-19, enrolled during active disease. The CDR3 spells CASSSESHRETEAFF. CDR3 sequence (DNA): TGCGCCAGCAGCTCGGAGTCCCATCGAGAAACTGAAGCTTTCTTT.